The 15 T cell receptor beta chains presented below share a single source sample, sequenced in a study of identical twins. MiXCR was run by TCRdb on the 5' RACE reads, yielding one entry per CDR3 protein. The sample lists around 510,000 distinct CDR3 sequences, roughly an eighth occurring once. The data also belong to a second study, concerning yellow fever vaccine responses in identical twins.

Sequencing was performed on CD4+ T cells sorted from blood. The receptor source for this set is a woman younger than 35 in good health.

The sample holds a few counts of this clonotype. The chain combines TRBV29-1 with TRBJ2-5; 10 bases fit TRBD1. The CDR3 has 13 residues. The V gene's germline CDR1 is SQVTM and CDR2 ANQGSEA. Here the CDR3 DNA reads TGCGGGTATGACAGGGGGCTACAAGAGACCCAGTACTTC. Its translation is CGYDRGLQETQYF.

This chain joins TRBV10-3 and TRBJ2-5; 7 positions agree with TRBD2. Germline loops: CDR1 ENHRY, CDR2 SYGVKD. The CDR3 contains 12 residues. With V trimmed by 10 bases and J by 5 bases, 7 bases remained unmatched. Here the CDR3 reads CATTPGGETQYF. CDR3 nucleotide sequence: TGTGCCACCACTCCCGGGGGGGAGACCCAGTACTTC.

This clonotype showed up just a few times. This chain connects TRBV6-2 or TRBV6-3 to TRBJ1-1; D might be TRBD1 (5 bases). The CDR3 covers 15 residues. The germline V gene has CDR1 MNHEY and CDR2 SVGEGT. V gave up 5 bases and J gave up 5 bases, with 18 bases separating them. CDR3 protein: CASSPHGQPGTEAFF. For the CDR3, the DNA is TGTGCCAGCAGTCCCCACGGTCAGCCAGGGACTGAAGCTTTCTTT.

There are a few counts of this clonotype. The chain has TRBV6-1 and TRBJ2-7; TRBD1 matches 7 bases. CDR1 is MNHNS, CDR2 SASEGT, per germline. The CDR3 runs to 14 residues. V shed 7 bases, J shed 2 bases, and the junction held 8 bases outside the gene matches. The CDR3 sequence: CASTQTGITYEQYF. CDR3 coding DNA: TGTGCCAGCACCCAGACAGGGATAACCTACGAGCAGTACTTC.

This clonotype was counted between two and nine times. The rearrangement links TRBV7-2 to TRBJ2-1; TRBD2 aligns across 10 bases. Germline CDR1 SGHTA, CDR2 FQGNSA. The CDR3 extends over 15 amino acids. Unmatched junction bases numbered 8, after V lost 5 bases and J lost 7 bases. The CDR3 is CASSRAGTSENEQFF. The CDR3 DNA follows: TGTGCCAGCAGCCGCGCCGGGACTAGCGAGAATGAGCAGTTCTTC.

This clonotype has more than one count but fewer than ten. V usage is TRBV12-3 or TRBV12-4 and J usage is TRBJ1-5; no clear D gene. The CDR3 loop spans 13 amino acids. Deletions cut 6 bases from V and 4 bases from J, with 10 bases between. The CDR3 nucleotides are TGTGCCAGCAGCCCCAGTGGGAATCAGCCCCAGCATTTT. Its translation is CASSPSGNQPQHF.

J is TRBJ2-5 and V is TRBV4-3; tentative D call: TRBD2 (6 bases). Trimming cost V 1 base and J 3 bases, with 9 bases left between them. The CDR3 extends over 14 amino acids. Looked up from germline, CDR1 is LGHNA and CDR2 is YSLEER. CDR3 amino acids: CASSQGIAEETQYF. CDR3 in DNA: TGCGCCAGCAGCCAAGGGATAGCGGAAGAGACCCAGTACTTC.

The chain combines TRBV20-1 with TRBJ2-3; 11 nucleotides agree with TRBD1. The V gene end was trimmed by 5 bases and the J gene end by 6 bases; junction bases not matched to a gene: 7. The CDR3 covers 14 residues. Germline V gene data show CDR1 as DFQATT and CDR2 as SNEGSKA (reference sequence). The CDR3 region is CSAYPGTGGDTQYF. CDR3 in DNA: TGCAGTGCTTATCCCGGGACAGGGGGGGATACGCAGTATTTT.

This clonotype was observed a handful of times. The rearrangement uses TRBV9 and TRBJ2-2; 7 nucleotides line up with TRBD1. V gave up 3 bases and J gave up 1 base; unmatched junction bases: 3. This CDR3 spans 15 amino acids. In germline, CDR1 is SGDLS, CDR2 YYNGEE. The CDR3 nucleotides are TGTGCCAGCAGCGCGGGACAGTTGAACACCGGGGAGCTGTTTTTT. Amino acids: CASSAGQLNTGELFF.

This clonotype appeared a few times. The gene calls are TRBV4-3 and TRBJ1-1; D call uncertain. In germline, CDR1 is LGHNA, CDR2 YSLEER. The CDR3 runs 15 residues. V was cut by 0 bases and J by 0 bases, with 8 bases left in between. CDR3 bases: TGCGCCAGCAGCCAAGATCTGAACGTGAACACTGAAGCTTTCTTT. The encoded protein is CASSQDLNVNTEAFF.

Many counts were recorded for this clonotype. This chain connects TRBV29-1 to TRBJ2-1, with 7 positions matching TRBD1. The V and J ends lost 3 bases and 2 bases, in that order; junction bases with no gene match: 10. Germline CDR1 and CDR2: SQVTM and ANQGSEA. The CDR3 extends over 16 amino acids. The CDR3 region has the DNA TGCAGCGTTGATAGACGGACAGGCGTTACCTACAATGAGCAGTTCTTC. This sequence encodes CSVDRRTGVTYNEQFF.

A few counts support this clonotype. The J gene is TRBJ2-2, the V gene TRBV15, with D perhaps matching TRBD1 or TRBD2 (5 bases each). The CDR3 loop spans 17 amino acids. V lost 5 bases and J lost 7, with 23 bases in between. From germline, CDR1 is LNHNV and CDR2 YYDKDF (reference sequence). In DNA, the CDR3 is TGTGCCACCAGCCCCCGAGGGGTGGGCAGGGTTAACGGGGAGCTGTTTTTT. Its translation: CATSPRGVGRVNGELFF.

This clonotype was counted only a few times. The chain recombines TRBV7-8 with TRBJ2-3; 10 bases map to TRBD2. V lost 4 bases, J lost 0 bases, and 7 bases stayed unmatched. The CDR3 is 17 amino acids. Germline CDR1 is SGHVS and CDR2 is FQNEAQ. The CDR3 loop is CASSYSGRASSTDTQYF. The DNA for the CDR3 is TGTGCCAGCAGCTACAGCGGGAGGGCCTCTAGCACAGATACGCAGTATTTT.

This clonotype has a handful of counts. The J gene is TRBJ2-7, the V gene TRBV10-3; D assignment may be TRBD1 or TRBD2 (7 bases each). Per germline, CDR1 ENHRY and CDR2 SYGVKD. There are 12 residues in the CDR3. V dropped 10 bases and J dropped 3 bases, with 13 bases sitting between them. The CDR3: CATQGGVYEQYF. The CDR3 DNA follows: TGTGCCACTCAGGGGGGGGTCTACGAGCAGTACTTC.

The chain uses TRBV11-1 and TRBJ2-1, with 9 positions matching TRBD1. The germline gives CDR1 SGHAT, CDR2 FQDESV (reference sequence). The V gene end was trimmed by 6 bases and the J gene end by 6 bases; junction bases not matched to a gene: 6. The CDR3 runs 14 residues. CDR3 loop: CASREGTGSNEQFF. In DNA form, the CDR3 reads TGTGCCAGCAGGGAAGGGACAGGGAGCAATGAGCAGTTCTTC.